A single sample is the source of the 9 T cell receptor beta chains below, sequenced in a study of T cell clones after liver transplantation. Here immunoSEQ multiplex PCR was the method, and the copy in TCRdb shows in-frame clones only, minus some. Of 80,000 or so clones detected, roughly 85% appear once; the ten largest clones hold approximately 0.45%. Specimen: CD4+ T cells from blood, collected around 45 months after liver transplant. The receptors here all came from a human patient who received a liver transplant. The graft donor may have given rise to some T cells.

This chain joins TRBV6-5 and TRBJ2-5, with TRBD1 as a possible D gene (8 bases). This CDR3 is built from 15 residues. Trimming cost V 7 bases and J 5 bases, with 20 bases left between them. Looked up from germline, CDR1 is MNHEY and CDR2 is SVGAGI. The CDR3 here is CASTRGAGGEETQYF. DNA of the CDR3: TGTGCCAGCACTCGGGGGGCAGGGGGCGAGGAGACCCAGTACTTC.

The chain couples TRBV2 to TRBJ2-5; D tentatively reads TRBD1 or TRBD2 (5 bases each). Germline-derived CDR1 and CDR2 are SNHLY and FYNNEI. The CDR3 is made up of 15 amino acids. V lost 6 bases and J 5 bases, leaving 19 bases between the germline ends. CDR3 sequence (DNA): TGTGCCAGCAGCGCCCTTCGGGGCATTGGGGAGACCCAGTACTTC. It translates to CASSALRGIGETQYF. Combining the CDR3 with reference TRBV2 and TRBJ2-5 gives the whole variable domain EPEVTQTPSHQVTQMGQEVILRCVPISNHLYFYWYRQILGQKVEFLVSFYNNEISEKSEIFDDQFSVERPDGSNFTLKIRSTKLEDSAMYFCASSALRGIGETQYFGPGTRLLVL.

The V call is TRBV6-1, the J call TRBJ2-2, with TRBD2 identical over 10 bases. Trimming at V came to 3 bases and at J to 4 bases, leaving 5 bases not matched to a gene. Germline CDR1 is MNHNS and CDR2 is SASEGT. The CDR3 runs to 16 residues. The CDR3 loop is CASSESSGRPTGELFF. As DNA, the CDR3 is TGTGCCAGCAGTGAGAGTAGCGGGAGGCCCACCGGGGAGCTGTTTTTT.

This chain uses TRBV28 with TRBJ1-1; the D is unclear. The CDR3 has 12 amino acids. The germline CDR1 and CDR2 sequences are MDHEN and SYDVKM. Trimming removed 4 bases at V and 5 bases at J, with 8 bases between. CDR3 amino acids: CASSSLITEAFF. In nucleotides, the CDR3 is TGTGCCAGCAGTTCTCTGATTACTGAAGCTTTCTTT.

This clone was seen a single time. The chain uses TRBV6-5 and TRBJ2-7; no firm D call. Germline V gives CDR1 MNHEY, CDR2 SVGAGI. The V end was cut by 8 bases, the J end by 2 bases, with 10 bases between. The CDR3 has 12 amino acids. In nucleotides, the CDR3 is TGTGCCAGCCGCGACACTACCTACGAGCAGTACTTC. It encodes CASRDTTYEQYF.

The V and J genes are TRBV7-9 and TRBJ1-1; the D is unclear. The V end was cut by 2 bases, the J end by 7 bases, with 11 bases between. The CDR3 sequence is 13 residues long. In germline, CDR1 is SEHNR, CDR2 FQNEAQ (reference sequence). CDR3 loop: CASSLYPNGEAFF. The DNA of the CDR3 is TGTGCCAGCAGCTTATACCCCAATGGTGAAGCTTTCTTT.

This clone was observed a single time. The chain has TRBV7-2 and TRBJ1-5; 7 nucleotides agree with TRBD1. V lost 0 bases to trimming and J lost 4 bases; unmatched junction nucleotides: 6. The CDR3 runs to 16 residues. Germline CDR1 is SGHTA and CDR2 is FQGNSA. The CDR3: CASSLAGQSINQPQHF. The CDR3 DNA sequence: TGTGCCAGCAGCTTAGCGGGACAGTCTATAAATCAGCCCCAGCATTTT.

V and J are TRBV28 and TRBJ2-2; D remains ambiguous. V lost 8 bases and J 0 bases, leaving 10 bases between the germline ends. The length of the CDR3 is 14 residues. CDR1 is MDHEN, CDR2 SYDVKM, per germline. The CDR3 loop is CASRSKPNTGELFF. The DNA for the CDR3 is TGTGCCAGCCGATCAAAACCGAACACCGGGGAGCTGTTTTTT.

DNA for the CDR3: TGTGCCAGCAGAAAACCCCGTGGAGCCGGGGAGCTGTTTTTT. Amino acid sequence: CASRKPRGAGELFF. The chain recombines TRBV6-5 with TRBJ2-2; D is unresolved. The CDR3 consists of 14 residues. The ends were cut back, 6 bases at V and 6 bases at J, with 14 bases in the middle. Germline assignment: CDR1 MNHEY and CDR2 SVGAGI.